The entry below gives a single TCR beta chain sequence along with its context. The sample comes from a study of human thymus T cells. Having corrective surgery for congenital heart defects, healthy Finnish infants were the ones who donated. Blood DNA came from all available leukocytes, not a fixed cell number. Some clones are missing from TCRdb's copy, which holds only in-frame ones; the method was immunoSEQ multiplex PCR. This table has roughly 60,000 clones, approximately 95% appearing once. This CDR3 region has 13 residues. The V gene's germline CDR1 is SNHLY and CDR2 FYNNEI. Trimming left V 3 bases short and J 7 bases short, with 10 bases between.

The sequencing sample was made of blood. This clonotype was sampled from a boy in the first two years of life with a congenital heart defect but otherwise immunologically healthy. This rearrangement joins TRBV2 to TRBJ2-4, with D possibly matching TRBD2 (5 bases). This chain's CDR3 is CASSDGVGNIQYF. DNA for the CDR3: TGTGCCAGCAGTGACGGGGTGGGGAACATTCAGTACTTC.